The 9 T cell receptor beta chains listed next were all sequenced from one sample in a study of shared clonotypes between healthy human individuals. Generated by immunoSEQ multiplex PCR, the TCRdb table keeps only in-frame clones and is missing some. The sample includes about 610,000 clones, roughly 97% of them seen just once. Sequenced input: naive CD4+ T cells sorted from blood. Stated subset: CD45RA+ positively selected. These receptors were collected from a woman in her thirties in good health.

The gene calls are TRBV25-1 and TRBJ2-2; no reliable D call. This CDR3 has 18 residues. Trimming removed 0 bases from V and 4 bases from J, with 18 bases in between. Germline V lookup: CDR1 MGHDK, CDR2 SYGVNS. The DNA for the CDR3 is TGTGCCAGCAGTGAATATCCCGTCGGAGCTCCGAGCACCGGGGAGCTGTTTTTT. Amino acids: CASSEYPVGAPSTGELFF.

The table lists this clone with a count of one. The gene calls are TRBV6-5 and TRBJ2-7, with 11 bases that match TRBD1. V shed 6 bases, J shed 5 bases, and the junction held 9 bases outside the gene matches. This CDR3 has 15 residues. Germline lookup yields CDR1 MNHEY and CDR2 SVGAGI. CDR3 sequence (DNA): TGTGCCAGCAGCCATACCTGGGACAGGGGGAACGAGCAGTACTTC. Translating gives CASSHTWDRGNEQYF.

The CDR3 coding sequence is TGCAGCGTTGGCGTTCGGGTAGCGAACACTGAAGCTTTCTTT. This gives the protein CSVGVRVANTEAFF. This chain links TRBV29-1 with TRBJ1-1, with D unclear. Germline V gene data show CDR1 as SQVTM and CDR2 as ANQGSEA. The CDR3 sequence is 14 residues long. V dropped 4 bases and J dropped 1 base, with 13 bases sitting between them.

The V call is TRBV7-9, the J call TRBJ2-2, with 10 bases aligning to TRBD2. Germline CDR1 reads SEHNR; CDR2 reads FQNEAQ (reference sequence). This CDR3 comprises 16 residues. V gave up 3 bases and J gave up 7 bases; unmatched junction bases: 8. The CDR3 DNA reads as TGTGCCAGCAGCTTCCCGGGACTAGCGATCGTCGGGGAGCTGTTTTTT. Translation gives CASSFPGLAIVGELFF. Combining the CDR3 with reference TRBV7-9 and TRBJ2-2 gives the whole variable domain DTGVSQNPRHKITKRGQNVTFRCDPISEHNRLYWYRQTLGQGPEFLTYFQNEAQLEKSRLLSDRFSAERPKGSFSTLEIQRTEQGDSAMYLCASSFPGLAIVGELFFGEGSRLTVL.

This chain uses TRBV28 with TRBJ2-3, with 7 positions matching TRBD1. CDR3 length equals 15 residues. The V gene's germline CDR1 is MDHEN and CDR2 SYDVKM. V lost 2 bases to trimming and J lost 0 bases; unmatched junction nucleotides: 2. The CDR3 loop is CASSLQGESTDTQYF. DNA of the CDR3: TGTGCCAGCAGTTTACAGGGGGAGAGCACAGATACGCAGTATTTT.

The V and J genes are TRBV4-1 and TRBJ2-1; 7 bases are a match to TRBD2. Germline lookup yields CDR1 MGHRA and CDR2 YSYEKL. The V segment lost 4 bases and the J segment 6 bases; nucleotides outside the gene matches: 18. CDR3 length: 18 residues. CDR3 DNA sequence: TGCGCCAGCAGCCCCGAAGGCTTGGTGCCTAGCGGAGCCAATGAGCAGTTCTTC. This gives the protein CASSPEGLVPSGANEQFF.

The chain is built from TRBV9 and TRBJ1-2; perhaps TRBD1 as D (5 bases). V lost 3 bases to trimming and J lost 4 bases, with 22 bases between them. CDR1 is SGDLS and CDR2 is YYNGEE in the germline V gene. CDR3 length: 17 residues. In DNA, the CDR3 is TGTGCCAGCAGCGGCAAAGGGACCGCGCGGAGTCCCTATGGCTACACCTTC. It is translated as CASSGKGTARSPYGYTF.

The rearrangement joins TRBV28 to TRBJ1-4, with 8 nucleotides matching TRBD1. The germline gives CDR1 MDHEN, CDR2 SYDVKM. With V trimmed by 5 bases and J by 6 bases, 5 bases remained unmatched. This CDR3 region has 14 residues. CDR3 sequence reads: CASSRTGRDEKLFF. In DNA form, the CDR3 reads TGTGCCAGCAGTCGGACAGGGAGGGATGAAAAACTGTTTTTT.

The chain employs TRBV2 and TRBJ2-7; maybe TRBD1 (5 bases). V lost 1 base to trimming and J lost 13 bases, with 17 bases between them. The germline V gene has CDR1 SNHLY and CDR2 FYNNEI. There are 13 residues in the CDR3. The CDR3 loop reads CASSEDSLGDSYF. CDR3 nucleotide sequence: TGTGCCAGCAGTGAAGATTCTTTGGGCGACAGTTACTTC.